This T cell receptor (beta chain) was sequenced in a study of blood T cell repertoires in COVID-19. Study details: The origin of the acute and convalescent COVID-19 samples was the United States, Italy and Spain. PBMCs, B-cell-depleted T cells, or T cells were the source of the cDNA or gDNA that made up the material.

Authors' methods: Amplification from reference gene primers served as the basis for estimated nucleated cell counts. Data came from immunoSEQ multiplex PCR; TCRdb stores just in-frame clones and leaves some out. The V and J calls and clone size come from that table; D and trimming were worked out from the DNA. In the table there are 98,000 or so clones, about nine tenths of which are singletons. The Seattle patients joined while their infection was active and were tracked longitudinally afterward. V lost 5 bases and J lost 0; bases outside the gene matches: 5. The CDR3 covers 15 residues. CDR1 and CDR2 from the germline V gene are LNHDA and SQIVND (reference sequence). This clone came up a few times.

The rearrangement joins TRBV19 to TRBJ2-3; TRBD1 matches at 7 bases. The sequenced material came from peripheral blood. The TCR comes from a man aged 55 to 69 with COVID-19, enrolled during active disease. In DNA, the CDR3 is TGTGCCAGTAGTCCGACAGGGTACAGCACAGATACGCAGTATTTT. It yields the protein CASSPTGYSTDTQYF.